This is a list of T cell receptor beta chains from one sample in a study of blood T cell repertoires in COVID-19. TCRdb's copy holds only in-frame clones and misses some; the assay was immunoSEQ multiplex PCR. Of about 170,000 clones in the sample, 70% to 85% were seen once. The sample taken for sequencing was PBMCs or T cells enriched from blood (not recorded which). Receptors were obtained from a man aged 45-65 years who had recovered from COVID-19. Both conserved end residues are trimmed from each CDR3. Each record gives: clone size, J gene, V gene, CDR3 protein. Not all rows give a size; the values are once, few, many and, for expanded clones, a class.

NA | TRBJ1-5 | TRBV19 | ASSIGGVDFQPQH
NA | TRBJ1-2 | TRBV24-1 | ATSDETGSGYT
once | TRBJ2-2 | TRBV6-4 | ASSDSTANTGELF
NA | TRBJ2-6 | TRBV27 | ASSLRQYLSGANVLT
NA | TRBJ1-1 | TRBV4-1 | ASSQVRGAGTEAF
NA | TRBJ1-1 | TRBV28 | ASTQLNTEAF
NA | TRBJ2-3 | TRBV5-1 | ASSLVGPGTDTQY
many | TRBJ2-1 | TRBV19 | ASSNLAGYEQF
many | TRBJ1-3 | TRBV7-2 | ASSLIGTGRGNTIY
large | TRBJ2-3 | TRBV4-1 | ASSQEGSSTDTQY
many | TRBJ2-2 | TRBV5-6 | ASSLVQGDTGELF
NA | TRBJ2-1 | TRBV29-1 | SVLRGNEQF
NA | TRBJ2-3 | TRBV7-6 | ASSLIGTNRDPKGTDTQY
NA | TRBJ2-1 | TRBV2 | ASSGGLAGGFNYNEQF
NA | TRBJ1-1 | TRBV7-9 | ASSLTGNTEAF
NA | TRBJ1-5 | TRBV6-1 | ASREDRLGQPQH
NA | TRBJ1-2 | TRBV19 | ASSIQGQDYGYT
NA | TRBJ2-1 | TRBV7-2 | ASSATVEQF